Listed here are 21 T cell receptor beta chains from one sample, sequenced in a study of blood T cells in healthy people across ages. Primers used in a second PCR of about 6 to 12 cycles were a sample-barcoded 5' primer and a J-beta primer mix. TCRdb independently ran MiXCR on the 5' RACE reads; one entry per CDR3 protein. The sample lists hundreds of thousands of distinct CDR3 sequences, 20% to 25% occurring once. The sequenced sample consisted of blood. The receptors stem from a man aged 65-85 years in good health.

This clonotype turned up a few times. This CDR3 is CSAARRAEAFF. CDR3 bases: TGCAGTGCTGCGAGACGGGCTGAAGCTTTCTTT. The chain couples TRBV20-1 to TRBJ1-1; no firm D call. Germline CDR1 and CDR2: DFQATT and SNEGSKA (reference sequence). The V end was cut by 5 bases, the J end by 6 bases, with 10 bases between. The CDR3 spans 11 residues.

About this clonotype itself: The junction departs from the called germline gene at one end, perhaps through a read error. The genes are TRBV12-3 or TRBV12-4 and TRBJ2-3; D is ambiguous. The CDR3 has 14 amino acids. The chain's CDR3 is CASSLSASTDTEYF. CDR3 nucleotide sequence: TGTGCCAGCAGTTTGAGTGCCAGCACAGATACGGAGTATTTT.

This rearrangement joins TRBV6-5 to TRBJ1-1, with D perhaps TRBD1 (6 bases). CDR3 size: 16 residues. Looked up from germline, CDR1 is MNHEY and CDR2 is SVGAGI. V was pared by 5 bases and J by 5 bases, with 21 bases between. CDR3: CASSTGDKGRLTEAFF. CDR3 coding DNA: TGTGCCAGCAGTACCGGGGACAAGGGGCGTTTGACTGAAGCTTTCTTT.

This clonotype was counted between two and nine times. J is TRBJ2-6 and V is TRBV21-1; the table's TRBD2 call for D was not verified on the DNA. TRBV21-1 is a listed pseudogene. The CDR3 is 17 residues long. The CDR3 reads CASSKVEGSSGANVLTF. The CDR3 DNA sequence: TGTGCCAGCAGCAAAGTCGAGGGGAGCTCTGGGGCCAACGTCCTGACTTTC.

V is TRBV18 and J is TRBJ2-3; unclear D gene. The CDR3 has 13 residues. Germline CDR1 is KGHSH and CDR2 is LQKENI. Trimming stripped 0 bases from V and 3 bases from J, with 4 bases between. The DNA for the CDR3 is TGTGCCAGCTCACCACCGATAACAGATACGCAGTATTTT. This gives the protein CASSPPITDTQYF.

This clonotype came up a few times. The chain combines TRBV20-1 with TRBJ2-5; no clear D gene. The J call may be mistaken, given a closer DNA end match to TRBJ2-1. The germline gives CDR1 DFQATT, CDR2 SNEGSKA (reference sequence). The CDR3 is 14 amino acids. The CDR3 DNA is TGCAGTGCGTTCCACTCCGAACACTACAATGAGCAGTTCTTC. Its translation: CSAFHSEHYNEQFF.

This clonotype was counted a few times. J is TRBJ2-1 and V is TRBV7-8, with D possibly being TRBD1 (6 bases). TRBJ2-7 matches the DNA end more closely, so the J call is doubtful. The CDR3 is 15 residues long. Germline CDR1 reads SGHVS; CDR2 reads FQNEAQ. The chain's CDR3 is CASSLYLGAGYEQYF. CDR3 bases: TGTGCCAGCAGCTTATATCTGGGGGCAGGCTACGAGCAGTACTTC.

This chain links TRBV5-1 with TRBJ2-5; perhaps TRBD1 as D (6 bases). In germline, CDR1 is SGHRS, CDR2 YFSETQ. The CDR3 runs 11 residues. This CDR3 reads CVWGLAETQYF. For the CDR3, the DNA is TGCGTCTGGGGGCTCGCGGAGACCCAGTACTTC.

This chain uses TRBV10-3 with TRBJ2-7, with D perhaps TRBD1 (6 bases). The V end was cut by 9 bases, the J end by 2 bases, with 14 bases between. The CDR3 has 13 amino acids. Germline V lookup: CDR1 ENHRY, CDR2 SYGVKD. The CDR3 spells CAIGTQRTYEQYF. For the CDR3, the DNA is TGTGCCATTGGGACACAACGAACCTACGAGCAGTACTTC.

This clonotype was recorded at least ten times. In DNA, the CDR3 is TGTGCCAGCAACAGGGTAGACGAGCAGTACGTC. This codes for CASNRVDEQYV. The chain recombines TRBV21-1 with TRBJ2-1. Judging by the DNA end, TRBJ2-7 fits better; the J call may be wrong. TRBV21-1 is recorded as a pseudogene. This CDR3 comprises 11 residues.

In this sample, this clonotype turned up a few times. The chain couples TRBV10-3 to TRBJ1-4; no clear D gene. Trimming pared 4 bases from V and 7 bases from J, leaving 10 bases between. Germline V gene lookup returns CDR1 ENHRY and CDR2 SYGVKD. The CDR3 is made up of 13 amino acids. The CDR3 reads CAISGGVGEKLFF. The CDR3 DNA follows: TGTGCCATCAGTGGTGGGGTCGGTGAAAAACTGTTTTTT.

CDR3 nucleotides: TGCAGCGTCGGGACAGGGGAAGCCTACGAGCAGTACTTC. As protein: CSVGTGEAYEQYF. The chain combines TRBV29-1 with TRBJ2-7, with TRBD1 identical over 10 bases. CDR3 length equals 13 residues. Germline V lookup: CDR1 SQVTM, CDR2 ANQGSEA. The ends lost 6 bases at V and 2 bases at J; junction bases unmatched: 4.

This chain uses TRBV11-1 with TRBJ2-3; 9 bases are shared with TRBD1. The CDR3 spans 16 residues. V dropped 5 bases and J dropped 4; count of bases not matched to a gene: 10. From germline, CDR1 is SGHAT and CDR2 FQDESV (reference sequence). The CDR3 reads CASSPPTGGVADTQYF. CDR3 nucleotides: TGTGCCAGCAGCCCCCCAACAGGGGGCGTCGCAGATACGCAGTATTTT. The entire variable domain, with the rest obtained from reference TRBV11-1 and TRBJ2-3, is as follows: EAEVAQSPRYKITEKSQAVAFWCDPISGHATLYWYRQILGQGPELLVQFQDESVVDDSQLPKDRFSAERLKGVDSTLKIQPAELGDSAMYLCASSPPTGGVADTQYFGPGTRLTVL.

This chain links TRBV29-1 with TRBJ2-5; 8 bases align to TRBD2. Gene TRBJ2-1 matches the end of the DNA better, so the J call may be wrong. Germline CDR1 is SQVTM and CDR2 is ANQGSEA. This CDR3 has 15 residues. CDR3 in DNA: TGCAGCGTCGGGGGGGCGGGAGAACCCTACAATGAGCAGTTCTTC. Its protein is CSVGGAGEPYNEQFF.

This sequence joins TRBV12-3 or TRBV12-4 and TRBJ2-5; TRBD1 is a possible D gene (6 bases). V lost 6 bases, J lost 5 bases, and 19 bases lay in between. CDR3 size: 15 residues. Written as DNA, the CDR3 is TGTGCCAGCAGCCAAGGACAGTCCCCAGGGGAGACCCAGTACTTC. It translates to CASSQGQSPGETQYF.

In this sample, this clonotype turned up many times. V and J are TRBV7-2 and TRBJ2-4; 8 bases are a match to TRBD2. The V and J ends lost 3 bases and 3 bases, in that order; junction bases with no gene match: 4. Germline loops: CDR1 SGHTA, CDR2 FQGNSA. The CDR3 loop spans 15 amino acids. CDR3 sequence reads: CASSFITSGKNIQYF. CDR3 DNA: TGTGCCAGCAGCTTTATAACTAGCGGCAAAAACATTCAGTACTTC.

Points on this clonotype: A much larger clone is a single base away; this may be a read error. This chain uses TRBV7-9 with TRBJ2-1, with D perhaps TRBD2 (6 bases). The J call is uncertain, as TRBJ2-7 better fits the DNA end. The germline V gene has CDR1 SEHNR and CDR2 FQNEAQ (reference sequence). CDR3 length equals 17 residues. The CDR3 loop is CASSLGGTEGVRNGQYF. The CDR3, as DNA: TGTGCCAGCAGCTTAGGTGGGACGGAGGGAGTGAGGAACGGGCAGTACTTC.

The genes are TRBV5-1 and TRBJ2-2, with TRBD1 matching 8 bases. CDR3 length: 16 residues. V shed 5 bases and J 4 bases; nucleotides not matched to a gene: 10. Germline V CDR1 and CDR2: SGHRS, YFSETQ. The chain's CDR3 is CASRPPGQEATGELFF. The CDR3 bases are TGCGCCAGCAGGCCTCCGGGACAGGAAGCCACCGGGGAGCTGTTTTTT.

The CDR3 nucleotides are TGTGCCACCAGGGTGGGACTAGCGGACACAGATACGCAGTATTTT. This gives the protein CATRVGLADTDTQYF. The chain carries TRBV9 and TRBJ2-3; TRBD2 aligns across 11 bases. V dropped 9 bases and J dropped 2; count of bases not matched to a gene: 8. This CDR3 spans 15 amino acids. CDR1 and CDR2 from the germline V gene are SGDLS and YYNGEE.

This sequence joins TRBV5-1 and TRBJ2-7, with a weak D call TRBD1 (6 bases). The CDR3 is 16 residues long. V lost 2 bases to trimming and J lost 0 bases, with 15 bases between them. Germline loops: CDR1 SGHRS, CDR2 YFSETQ. In DNA, the CDR3 is TGCGCCAGCAGCTTACTCCTCGCGGACAGCTCCTACGAGCAGTACTTC. Its protein is CASSLLLADSSYEQYF. Supplemented by reference TRBV5-1 and TRBJ2-7, the full variable domain reads KAGVTQTPRYLIKTRGQQVTLSCSPISGHRSVSWYQQTPGQGLQFLFEYFSETQRNKGNFPGRFSGRQFSNSRSEMNVSTLELGDSALYLCASSLLLADSSYEQYFGPGTRLTVT.

This clonotype has only a few counts. An end of the junction differs from the germline gene, which may be a read error. The chain recombines TRBV24-1 with TRBJ2-1, with unresolved D. CDR1 is KGHDR, CDR2 SFDVKD, per germline. The length of the CDR3 is 15 residues. CDR3 residues: CTTSDGRLPNNEQFF. The CDR3, as DNA: TGTACCACCAGTGACGGCCGGCTTCCTAACAATGAGCAGTTCTTC.